This T cell receptor (beta chain) was identified in a study of identical twins. TCRdb analysed the 5' RACE reads with MiXCR anew, one entry per CDR3 protein. The data hold roughly 1.6 million distinct CDR3 sequences, with around a third observed a single time. Germline CDR1 reads KGHSH; CDR2 reads LQKENI. J lost 5 bases, V lost 1 base, and 1 base had no gene match. This CDR3 spans 15 amino acids. The gene calls are TRBV18 and TRBJ2-3, with 12 bases identical to TRBD2. The sample comprised cord blood. This TCR was sampled from a newborn girl in good health. CDR3 residues: CASSPRLAGEDTQYF. CDR3 DNA: TGTGCCAGCTCACCACGACTAGCGGGAGAAGATACGCAGTATTTT.